This TCR beta chain is drawn from a study of OX40 agonist ivuxolimab in advanced cancers. For the wider study: Ivuxolimab was a fully human IgG2 agonistic monoclonal antibody targeting the costimulatory receptor OX40 (CD134). Intravenous ivuxolimab was administered to patients every 2 weeks at six dose levels: 0.01, 0.1, 0.3, 1.5, 3 and 10 mg/kg. Of the roughly 50 dose-escalation patients, hepatocellular carcinoma was present in about 20, melanoma in about 15, renal cell carcinoma in 9 and head and neck cancer in 9. The dose-escalation cohort was 82.7% male with a mean age of roughly 62 years, ranging from about 20 to 85. Prior anti-PD-1, anti-PD-L1 or anti-CTLA-4 therapy was permitted, and 30% to 45% of dose-escalation patients had received checkpoint inhibitors. Partial responses were achieved by three dose-escalation patients, of whom one had hepatocellular carcinoma and two had cutaneous melanoma. Peripheral TCRbeta sequencing aimed to test whether ivuxolimab altered TCR sequence diversity and caused clonal T-cell expansion. The paper reports the monotherapy dose-escalation portion (N of about 56 patients) of the phase I ivuxolimab trial. The study at large found these results: The antigen specificity of the clonally expanded peripheral T cells was not determined. After ivuxolimab, more expanded clones were found on average in CD8+ T cells than in CD4+ T cells. Low levels of normalized T-cell clonal expansion were also seen in some patients who did not respond. Partial responders in the 0.1-3.0 mg/kg groups had among the lowest normalized peripheral clonal expansion, especially among CD8+ T cells. At doses of 0.1 to 3.0 mg/kg, clonal expansion of both CD4+ and CD8+ blood T cells was observed from baseline to week 6.

For sequencing of the TCRbeta CDR3 region, genomic DNA was extracted from the sorted cells. The immunoSEQ Assay was used to sequence the TCRbeta CDR3 regions. TCRdb limited this immuneACCESS table to in-frame rearrangements with V and J called. A share of clones is missing; checked studies link under half to unresolved V genes, and the rest is unexplained. The sample table holds some 60,000 clones, of which around 87% were seen once. Together, the top ten hold about an eighth of the sample. Based on the germline V gene, the CDR1 and CDR2 sequences are SGHVS and FQNEAQ. Relative to germline, V is 5 bases shorter and J is 5 bases shorter, with 9 bases between their ends. The CDR3 measures 12 amino acids from cysteine to phenylalanine. Only CDR3 DNA is held: 36 bases, read in frame from base 1. Details on this clone: Its target antigen remains unknown. The record has no base qualities; no much larger clone is one base away.

Patients with a history of autoimmune disease or receiving systemic immunosuppression were excluded from the trial. Peripheral blood for TCR sequencing was collected from all dose cohorts at baseline, on cycle 4 day 1, and on cycle 7 day 1. Samples were obtained from an open-label, multicenter, first-in-human phase I dose-escalation trial of ivuxolimab. Adults with locally advanced or metastatic melanoma, renal cell, hepatocellular, or head and neck squamous cell carcinoma were enrolled in the trial. Before TCR sequencing, CD4+ T cells and CD8+ T cells were sorted from peripheral blood as separate populations.

The sequences come from CD4+ or CD8+ T cells sorted from blood, collected in a trial of the OX40 agonist ivuxolimab. The rearrangement joined TRBV7-8 to TRBJ1-1; there is no confident call for the D gene. This sequence originates from an adult with an advanced solid tumor such as melanoma, head and neck, liver or kidney cancer. The bases read TGTGCCAGCAGCGCAGGTGTAACTGAAGCTTTCTTT. Translated, it gives CASSAGVTEAFF.